This T cell receptor beta chain was profiled in a study of CD8 T cells in ankylosing spondylitis. Whole-study results and caveats: Roughly eight highly homologous variants made up a TCR beta motif that seemed to typify ankylosing spondylitis blood.

With respect to this clonotype: Its target is unknown.

MiXCR, applied by TCRdb to the 5' RACE reads, yields one record per CDR3 protein. The table shows around 440,000 distinct CDR3 sequences, with approximately 17% occurring only once. The origin of this receptor is a male donor with ankylosing spondylitis. The source material was blood, either unsorted or a sorted T cell fraction (not recorded which).

CDR3 DNA: TGTGCCAGCAGCTTAGCGGGGGACTCAATTCTCAATGAGCAGTTCTTC. Translating it yields CASSLAGDSILNEQFF. This chain uses TRBV7-9 with TRBJ2-1; tentative D call: TRBD2 (6 bases). V gave up 0 bases and J gave up 6 bases, with 15 bases separating them. Germline values: CDR1 SEHNR, CDR2 FQNEAQ (reference sequence). The CDR3 spans 16 residues.